This entry lists 11 T cell receptor beta chains sequenced from one sample in a study of CD8 T cells in ankylosing spondylitis. General study points: Seemingly characteristic of ankylosing spondylitis blood was a TCR beta motif consisting of fewer than 10 highly homologous variants.

The antigens of these receptors remain unknown. TCRdb itself ran the 5' RACE reads through MiXCR, one entry per CDR3 protein. Of 130,000 or so distinct CDR3 sequences in the sample, 17% were seen once. Specimen: blood, either unsorted or a sorted T cell fraction (not recorded which). Source of these receptors: a male donor with ankylosing spondylitis.

The chain uses TRBV18 and TRBJ2-2, with 9 bases identical to TRBD2. V was clipped by 1 base and J by 4 bases; unmatched bases: 1. The CDR3 is 15 residues long. CDR1 and CDR2 (germline): KGHSH, LQKENI. CDR3 protein: CASSPLAGATGELFF. CDR3 DNA: TGTGCCAGCTCACCACTAGCGGGAGCCACCGGGGAGCTGTTTTTT.

V is TRBV4-3 and J is TRBJ2-2, with TRBD2 identical over 11 bases. The V gene end was trimmed by 2 bases and the J gene end by 6 bases; junction bases not matched to a gene: 5. The CDR3 is 16 residues long. In germline, CDR1 is LGHNA, CDR2 YSLEER. CDR3: CASSQTSGRGAGELFF. The CDR3 nucleotides read TGCGCCAGCAGCCAAACTAGCGGGAGAGGGGCCGGGGAGCTGTTTTTT.

The sample holds a few counts of this clonotype. The chain carries TRBV24-1 and TRBJ2-2, with 7 positions matching TRBD1. CDR1 KGHDR and CDR2 SFDVKD come from the germline V gene. The CDR3 totals 19 residues. V trimming: 0 bases; J trimming: 6 bases; junction bases outside the gene matches: 15. CDR3 protein: CATSDLTDPGQPSSGELFF. CDR3 nucleotides: TGTGCCACCAGTGATTTGACGGATCCGGGACAGCCCTCGTCCGGGGAGCTGTTTTTT.

This clonotype was counted once. The chain has TRBV6-1 and TRBJ1-5; D remains ambiguous. V was trimmed by 6 bases and J by 3 bases, leaving 15 bases between them. This CDR3 contains 15 residues. CDR1 and CDR2 (germline): MNHNS, SASEGT. CDR3 residues: CASSGLELLNQPQHF. CDR3 in DNA: TGTGCCAGCAGCGGACTCGAACTCCTCAATCAGCCCCAGCATTTT.

The chain joins TRBV6-2 or TRBV6-3 to TRBJ1-2, with no clear D. The CDR3 is made up of 13 amino acids. CDR1 and CDR2 (germline): MNHEY, SVGEGT. V shed 6 bases and J shed 0 bases, with 8 bases lying between them. This chain's CDR3 is CASRPDTNYGYTF. CDR3 bases: TGTGCCAGCAGACCTGACACTAACTATGGCTACACCTTC.

This clonotype showed up many times. V is TRBV9 and J is TRBJ2-3; D is undetermined. CDR1 and CDR2 from the germline V gene are SGDLS and YYNGEE. The V and J ends lost 4 bases and 6 bases respectively, with 6 bases between them. The length of the CDR3 is 11 residues. This chain's CDR3 is CASSPQDTQYF. As DNA, the CDR3 is TGTGCCAGCAGCCCCCAGGATACGCAGTATTTT.

The chain recombines TRBV28 with TRBJ2-3, with 11 bases that match TRBD2. V was clipped by 1 base and J by 6 bases; unmatched bases: 3. The germline V gene encodes CDR1 MDHEN and CDR2 SYDVKM. There are 15 residues in the CDR3. CDR3 sequence: CASSLYSGRADTQYF. The DNA for the CDR3 is TGTGCCAGCAGTTTATATAGCGGGAGGGCCGATACGCAGTATTTT.

There are a few counts of this clonotype. The chain carries TRBV4-2 and TRBJ2-3; maybe TRBD2 (6 bases). Per the germline V gene, CDR1 is LGHNA and CDR2 is YNFKEQ. The CDR3 consists of 15 residues. Trimming left V 9 bases short and J 0 bases short, with 16 bases between. The CDR3 loop reads CASQEDYTSTDTQYF. The CDR3, as DNA: TGTGCCAGTCAAGAGGACTACACTAGCACAGATACGCAGTATTTT.

This clonotype was detected only a few times. The chain couples TRBV11-3 to TRBJ2-3, with D perhaps being TRBD1 or TRBD2 (5 bases each). The V end lost 0 bases, the J end lost 6 bases, and 16 bases lay between the germline ends. Germline assignment: CDR1 SGHNT and CDR2 YENEEA. CDR3 size: 16 residues. The CDR3 loop reads CASSLDRGTYEDTQYF. The CDR3 coding sequence is TGTGCCAGCAGCTTAGATCGGGGCACTTACGAGGATACGCAGTATTTT.

V usage is TRBV7-9 and J usage is TRBJ2-6, with D unresolved. Germline CDR1 and CDR2: SEHNR and FQNEAQ (reference sequence). V lost 1 base and J 0 bases, leaving 10 bases between the germline ends. There are 17 residues in the CDR3. CDR3 coding DNA: TGTGCCAGCAGCTTAGGGATTCCGTCCTCTGGGGCCAACGTCCTGACTTTC. This translates into CASSLGIPSSGANVLTF.

V is TRBV10-2 and J is TRBJ2-7, with no clear D. V gave up 8 bases and J gave up 5 bases, with 10 bases separating them. This CDR3 is 11 amino acids long. Per the germline V gene, CDR1 is WSHSY and CDR2 is SAAADI. The CDR3 nucleotides are TGCGCCAGCGCTATGGAGCACGAGCAGTACTTC. It translates to CASAMEHEQYF.